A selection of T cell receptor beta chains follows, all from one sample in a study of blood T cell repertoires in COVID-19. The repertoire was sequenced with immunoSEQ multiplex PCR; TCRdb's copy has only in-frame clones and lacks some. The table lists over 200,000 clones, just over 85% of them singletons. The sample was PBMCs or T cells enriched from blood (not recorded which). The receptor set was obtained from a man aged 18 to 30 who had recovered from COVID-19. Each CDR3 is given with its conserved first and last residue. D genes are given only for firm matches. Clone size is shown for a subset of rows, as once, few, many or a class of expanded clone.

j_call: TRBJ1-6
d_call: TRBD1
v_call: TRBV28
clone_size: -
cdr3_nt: TGTGCCAGCAGCCCCCGGACAGGGCCCAGCTCCTATAATTCACCCCTCCACTTT
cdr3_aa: CASSPRTGPSSYNSPLHF

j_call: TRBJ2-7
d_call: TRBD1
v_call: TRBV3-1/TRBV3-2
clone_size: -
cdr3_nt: TGTGCCAGCAGCCACTTGAGGACAGGGGGCCTCTCCTACGAGCAGTACTTC
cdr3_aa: CASSHLRTGGLSYEQYF

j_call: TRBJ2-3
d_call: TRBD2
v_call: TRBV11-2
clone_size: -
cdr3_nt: TGTGCCAGCAGCCCAGGACTAGCGGGGGGCACAGATACGCAGTATTTT
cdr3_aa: CASSPGLAGGTDTQYF

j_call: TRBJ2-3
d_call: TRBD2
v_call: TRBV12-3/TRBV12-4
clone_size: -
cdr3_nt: TGTGCCAGCAGTTTAACTAGCGGGAGTACGCAGTATTTT
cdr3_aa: CASSLTSGSTQYF

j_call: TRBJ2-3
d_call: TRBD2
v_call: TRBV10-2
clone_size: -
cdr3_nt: TGCGCCAGCAGTATGGCTAGCGGGAGCTCCCTTATAAGCACAGATACGCAGTATTTT
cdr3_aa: CASSMASGSSLISTDTQYF

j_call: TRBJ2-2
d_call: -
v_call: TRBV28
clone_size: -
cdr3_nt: TGTGCCAGCAGTTTAGTGTGGCAGGGAGGAACCGGGGAGCTGTTTTTT
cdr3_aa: CASSLVWQGGTGELFF

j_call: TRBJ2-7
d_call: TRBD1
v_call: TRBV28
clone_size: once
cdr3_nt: TGTGCCAGCAGCCGACAGGGGGCGTACGAGCAGTACTTC
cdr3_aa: CASSRQGAYEQYF

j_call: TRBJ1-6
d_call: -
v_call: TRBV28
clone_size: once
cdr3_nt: TGTGCCAGCAGTTTCGGGTATTCACCCCTCCACTTT
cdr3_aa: CASSFGYSPLHF

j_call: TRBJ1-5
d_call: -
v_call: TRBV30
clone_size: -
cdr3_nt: TGTGCCTGGAGTGGGACGGGGGGCAATCAGCCCCAGCATTTT
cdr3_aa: CAWSGTGGNQPQHF

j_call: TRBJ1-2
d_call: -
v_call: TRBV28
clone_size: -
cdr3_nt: TGTGCCAGCAGCAGGAATTATGGCTACACCTTC
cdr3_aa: CASSRNYGYTF

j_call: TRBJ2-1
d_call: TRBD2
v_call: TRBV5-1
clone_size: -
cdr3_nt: TGCGCCAGCAGCAAAACCGGGACTAGCGGGTACAATGAGCAGTTCTTC
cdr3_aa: CASSKTGTSGYNEQFF

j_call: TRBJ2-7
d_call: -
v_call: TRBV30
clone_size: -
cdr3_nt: TGTGCCTGGAGTGTACTTATGACACGGGAGCAGTACTTC
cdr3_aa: CAWSVLMTREQYF

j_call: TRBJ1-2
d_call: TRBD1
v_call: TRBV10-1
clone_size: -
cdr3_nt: TGCGCCAGCAGTGAGGGGGGACAGTTTGGAGGCTACACCTTC
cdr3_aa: CASSEGGQFGGYTF

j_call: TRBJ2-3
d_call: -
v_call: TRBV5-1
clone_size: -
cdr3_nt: TGCGCCAGCAGCTTCTGGCGGGGGCGACGCACAGATACGCAGTATTTT
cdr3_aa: CASSFWRGRRTDTQYF

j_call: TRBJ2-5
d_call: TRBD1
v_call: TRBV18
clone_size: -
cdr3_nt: TGTGCCAGCTCACCACTGACAGGGGACCAAGAGACCCAGTACTTC
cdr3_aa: CASSPLTGDQETQYF

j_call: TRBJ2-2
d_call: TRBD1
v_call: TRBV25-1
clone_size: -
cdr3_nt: TGTGCCAGCAGTGAATATATGGCCCGGGACAGGAACACCGGGGAGCTGTTTTTT
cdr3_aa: CASSEYMARDRNTGELFF

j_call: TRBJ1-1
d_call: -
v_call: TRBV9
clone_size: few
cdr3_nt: TGTGCCAGCAGCGCAGTGATTGGAGGAGCCACTGAAGCTTTCTTT
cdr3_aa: CASSAVIGGATEAFF

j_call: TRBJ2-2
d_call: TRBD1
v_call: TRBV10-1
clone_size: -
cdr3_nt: TGCGCCAGCAGTGGACAGGGCTCCGGGGAGCTGTTTTTT
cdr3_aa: CASSGQGSGELFF

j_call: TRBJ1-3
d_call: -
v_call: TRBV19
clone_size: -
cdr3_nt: TGTGCCAGCGAACTTCAGGGAACTGGAAACACCATATATTTT
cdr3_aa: CASELQGTGNTIYF

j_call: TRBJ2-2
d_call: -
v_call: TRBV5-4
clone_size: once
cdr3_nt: TGTGCCAGCAGCTTGGCGGGGGACACCGGGGAGCTGTTTTTT
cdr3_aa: CASSLAGDTGELFF

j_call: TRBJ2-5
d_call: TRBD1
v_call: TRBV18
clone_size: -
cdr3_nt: TGTGCCAGCTCCAGGGGGAACCGGGAGACCCAGTACTTC
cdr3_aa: CASSRGNRETQYF

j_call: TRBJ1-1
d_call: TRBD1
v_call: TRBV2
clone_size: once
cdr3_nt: TGTGCCAGCAGCGCCGGGACAGGGGGCACTGAAGCTTTCTTT
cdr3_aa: CASSAGTGGTEAFF

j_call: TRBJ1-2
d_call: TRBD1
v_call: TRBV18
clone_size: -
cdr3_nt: TGTGCCAGCTCACTACGGGACAGGGGTTTTTCCTATGGCTACACCTTC
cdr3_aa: CASSLRDRGFSYGYTF

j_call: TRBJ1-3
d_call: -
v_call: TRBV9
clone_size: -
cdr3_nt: TGTGCCAGCAGCTCCGGGGGGTACTCTGGAAACACCATATATTTT
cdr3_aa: CASSSGGYSGNTIYF

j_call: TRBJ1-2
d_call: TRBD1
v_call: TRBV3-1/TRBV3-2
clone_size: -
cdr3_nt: TGTGCCAGCAGCCCAACGGACAGGAACCCTTATGGCTACACCTTC
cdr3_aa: CASSPTDRNPYGYTF

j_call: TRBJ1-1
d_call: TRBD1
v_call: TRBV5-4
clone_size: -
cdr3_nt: TGTGCCAGCAGCCCTGTAGGGGGCCAACCTTTGAACACTGAAGCTTTCTTT
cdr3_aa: CASSPVGGQPLNTEAFF

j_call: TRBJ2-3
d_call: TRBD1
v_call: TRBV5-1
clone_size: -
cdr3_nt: TGCGCCAGCAGCGGAGGGACAGGGCTCACAGATACGCAGTATTTT
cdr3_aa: CASSGGTGLTDTQYF

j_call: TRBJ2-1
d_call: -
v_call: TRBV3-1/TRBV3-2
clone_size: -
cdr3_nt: TGTGCCAGCAGCCAAGAAGGGATCGGGGTAATCGAACAGTTCTTC
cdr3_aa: CASSQEGIGVIEQFF

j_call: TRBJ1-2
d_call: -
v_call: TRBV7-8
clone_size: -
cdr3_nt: TGTGCCAGCAGCTTAGGGGCTCGTGCTAACTATGGCTACACCTTC
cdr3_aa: CASSLGARANYGYTF

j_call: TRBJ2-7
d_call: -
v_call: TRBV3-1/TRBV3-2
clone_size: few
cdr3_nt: TGTGCCAGCAGCCAAGGACTCCGCTCCTACGAGCAGTACTTC
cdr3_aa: CASSQGLRSYEQYF

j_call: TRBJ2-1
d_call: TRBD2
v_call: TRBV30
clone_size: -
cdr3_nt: TGTGCCTCCGGGGACTACTACTCCTACAATGAGCAGTTCTTC
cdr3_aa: CASGDYYSYNEQFF

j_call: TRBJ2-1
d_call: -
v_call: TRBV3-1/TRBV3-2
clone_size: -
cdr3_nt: TGTGCCAGCAGCCCAGTACACCACGCCGCCAAGCAGTTCTTC
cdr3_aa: CASSPVHHAAKQFF

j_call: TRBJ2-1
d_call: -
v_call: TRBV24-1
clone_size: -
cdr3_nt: TGTGCCACCAGTGATTCCCAAGCCAATGAGCAGTTCTTC
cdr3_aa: CATSDSQANEQFF

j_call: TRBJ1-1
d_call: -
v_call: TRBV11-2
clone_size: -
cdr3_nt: TGTGCCAGCAGCTTAGAAGCCCGGAACACTGAAGCTTTCTTT
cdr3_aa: CASSLEARNTEAFF

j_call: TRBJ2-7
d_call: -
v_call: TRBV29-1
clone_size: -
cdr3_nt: TGCAGCGTTGAGGCGACTGGCAGCTACGAGCAGTACTTC
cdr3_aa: CSVEATGSYEQYF

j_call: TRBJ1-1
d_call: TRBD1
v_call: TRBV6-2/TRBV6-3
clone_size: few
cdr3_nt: TGTGCCAGCAGTTACCGGACAGGGGACTTGAACACTGAAGCTTTCTTT
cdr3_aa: CASSYRTGDLNTEAFF

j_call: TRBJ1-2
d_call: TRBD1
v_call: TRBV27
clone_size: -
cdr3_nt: TGTGCCAGCAGTAGGACAGGGAACGGCTACACCTTC
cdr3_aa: CASSRTGNGYTF

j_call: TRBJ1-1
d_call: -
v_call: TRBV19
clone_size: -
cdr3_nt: TGTGCCAGTAGTATTAGAAACAGTGAAGCTTTCTTT
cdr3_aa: CASSIRNSEAFF

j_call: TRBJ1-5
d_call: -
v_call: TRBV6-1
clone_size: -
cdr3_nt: TGTGCCAGCAGTGAATGGGTGGGGCCCCTTAGCAATCAGCCCCAGCATTTT
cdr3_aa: CASSEWVGPLSNQPQHF